Below are 32 T cell receptor beta chains sequenced from a single sample in a study of regulatory T cells in long-lasting Graves disease. Specified time point: newly diagnosed GD, antithyroid drugs for less than 3 months. Construction of the TCR library relied on RNA isolated from PBMCs. Building the TCR beta libraries relied on iRepertoire HTBI primers, and CDR3 regions underwent Arm-PCR. One entry per CDR3 protein results from TCRdb running MiXCR on the multiplex PCR reads. Of 400,000 to 500,000 distinct CDR3 sequences listed, 14% to 15% are singletons. These data were likewise used in another study, on T cells in Graves' hyperthyroidism and ophthalmopathy.

Sequenced here: peripheral blood mononuclear cells (PBMCs), sampled at new diagnosis, from a patient treated with antithyroid drugs. Receptors were obtained from a young woman with Graves disease.

This clonotype has at least ten counts. V gene TRBV4-1 combines with J gene TRBJ2-3; no definite D call. V lost 4 bases to trimming and J lost 4 bases, with 9 bases between them. Looked up from germline, CDR1 is MGHRA and CDR2 is YSYEKL. CDR3 length equals 13 residues. CDR3 in amino acids: CASSRLGSDTQYF. The DNA of the CDR3 is TGCGCCAGCAGCCGCCTCGGATCAGATACGCAGTATTTT.

This clonotype was detected many times. CDR3 sequence reads: CASRSFPGTSGTDTQYF. CDR3 nucleotide sequence: TGTGCCAGCAGATCATTCCCCGGGACTAGCGGAACAGATACGCAGTATTTT. V is TRBV7-3 and J is TRBJ2-3; TRBD2 matches at 11 bases. This CDR3 region has 17 residues. V was clipped by 6 bases and J by 3 bases; unmatched bases: 11. Per germline, CDR1 SGHTA and CDR2 FQGTGA.

The J gene is TRBJ2-6, the V gene TRBV11-2; D may be TRBD1 or TRBD2 (6 bases each). The CDR3 runs to 18 residues. Germline assignment: CDR1 SGHAT and CDR2 FQNNGV. V was cut by 5 bases and J by 2 bases, with 19 bases left in between. The CDR3 DNA follows: TGTGCCAGCAGCCAAAGGGGGGTTGGACTGGCTGGGGCCAACGTCCTGACTTTC. Its translation is CASSQRGVGLAGANVLTF.

The chain has TRBV24-1 and TRBJ2-1; no firm D call. From germline, CDR1 is KGHDR and CDR2 SFDVKD. This CDR3 contains 13 residues. Deletions cut 9 bases from V and 0 bases from J, with 8 bases between. The CDR3 here is CATRQNSYNEQFF. The CDR3 DNA reads TGTGCCACCCGGCAGAACTCCTACAATGAGCAGTTCTTC.

On this clonotype itself: Just one base apart from a much larger clone, this may be a read error. The genes are TRBV20-1 and TRBJ2-4; 7 bases are shared with TRBD2. Germline CDR1 DFQATT, CDR2 SNEGSKA (reference sequence). V shed 4 bases, J shed 13 bases, and the junction held 22 bases outside the gene matches. This CDR3 comprises 16 residues. The CDR3 bases are TGCAGTGCTACGGAAATGACTAGCAGAAATTACAATGAGCAGTACTTC. Residues: CSATEMTSRNYNEQYF.

This clonotype showed up many times. CDR3: CASTSRGGYEQYF. The DNA for the CDR3 is TGTGCCAGCACCTCTCGAGGGGGCTACGAGCAGTACTTC. The chain uses TRBV6-1 and TRBJ2-7; D possibly corresponds to TRBD1 (6 bases). Germline V gene lookup returns CDR1 MNHNS and CDR2 SASEGT. V lost 7 bases and J 3 bases, leaving 13 bases between the germline ends. The CDR3 is made up of 13 amino acids.

This clonotype was detected only a few times. V usage is TRBV7-9 and J usage is TRBJ1-4, with D uncertain. CDR1 and CDR2 (germline): SEHNR, FQNEAQ (reference sequence). CDR3 length: 13 amino acids. Trimming cost V 6 bases and J 8 bases, with 13 bases left between them. The DNA of the CDR3 is TGTGCCAGCAGTCCTAGGGCGGGGGAAAAACTGTTTTTT. Amino acid sequence: CASSPRAGEKLFF.

This clonotype has ten or more counts. The chain links TRBV6-5 to TRBJ2-7; maybe TRBD1 (5 bases). The germline gives CDR1 MNHEY, CDR2 SVGAGI. Trimming left V 0 bases short and J 6 bases short, with 9 bases between. CDR3 size: 13 residues. Written as DNA, the CDR3 is TGTGCCAGCAGTTACTCGCGACAGTTCGAGCAGTACTTC. This codes for CASSYSRQFEQYF.

Many counts were recorded for this clonotype. This chain uses TRBV7-8 with TRBJ1-2; no firm D call. The CDR3 is 14 residues long. The V end lost 3 bases, the J end lost 4 bases, and 12 bases lay between the germline ends. Germline V gene data show CDR1 as SGHVS and CDR2 as FQNEAQ. This CDR3 reads CASSFKKGAYGYTF. The CDR3 nucleotides read TGTGCCAGCAGCTTTAAGAAGGGTGCCTATGGCTACACCTTC.

In its sample, this clonotype was seen many times. This sequence joins TRBV7-2 and TRBJ2-1; a weak D match, TRBD2 (6 bases). V lost 1 base and J 3 bases, leaving 16 bases between the germline ends. This CDR3 is 17 amino acids long. CDR1 and CDR2 from the germline V gene are SGHTA and FQGNSA. The DNA of the CDR3 is TGTGCCAGCAGCTTAGGGGATCCTGGGGGGTTCTACAATGAGCAGTTCTTC. Residues: CASSLGDPGGFYNEQFF.

This chain joins TRBV9 and TRBJ2-5; the D gene is possibly TRBD2 (6 bases). Germline V CDR1 and CDR2: SGDLS, YYNGEE. V was clipped by 0 bases and J by 2 bases, with 14 bases between them. This CDR3 has 16 amino acids. The CDR3 here is CASSVASGHEQETQYF. Here the CDR3 DNA reads TGTGCCAGCAGCGTAGCGAGCGGGCACGAGCAAGAGACCCAGTACTTC.

This clonotype was counted at least ten times. The chain links TRBV4-1 to TRBJ2-3, with TRBD2 matching over 10 bases. Germline-derived CDR1 and CDR2 are MGHRA and YSYEKL. The trim removed 4 bases at V and 5 bases at J, leaving 6 bases unmatched. The CDR3 has 15 residues. In DNA form, the CDR3 reads TGCGCCAGCAGCCGCTATCTAGCGGGAGTAGATACGCAGTATTTT. The encoded protein is CASSRYLAGVDTQYF.

This clonotype was observed many times. V gene TRBV11-2 combines with J gene TRBJ2-1; 9 nucleotides align to TRBD2. The germline V gene encodes CDR1 SGHAT and CDR2 FQNNGV. This CDR3 spans 16 amino acids. Germline trimming cut 5 bases from V and 4 bases from J; bases unmatched to any gene: 9. The CDR3 bases are TGTGCCAGCAGCCGGATTAGCGGGAGTAAATACAATGAGCAGTTCTTC. It specifies CASSRISGSKYNEQFF.

This clonotype was recorded at least ten times. The chain has TRBV5-1 and TRBJ2-5, with D perhaps TRBD1 (6 bases). V was shortened by 5 bases and J by 1 base, with 12 bases between the two germline ends. CDR3 length: 14 residues. The V gene's germline CDR1 is SGHRS and CDR2 YFSETQ. The DNA of the CDR3 is TGCGCCAGCAGACCCCGACAGGTCCAAGAGACCCAGTACTTC. Translated, it gives CASRPRQVQETQYF.

The chain has TRBV20-1 and TRBJ1-1; the D is unclear. V was cut by 1 base and J by 0 bases, with 6 bases left in between. The CDR3 has 13 residues. The V gene's germline CDR1 is DFQATT and CDR2 SNEGSKA (reference sequence). The CDR3 nucleotides read TGCAGTGCTAGAGGTCATCTGAACACTGAAGCTTTCTTT. It encodes CSARGHLNTEAFF.

The rearrangement links TRBV20-1 to TRBJ2-7; D may correspond to TRBD1 or TRBD2 (5 bases each). CDR3 length equals 13 residues. Germline CDR1 DFQATT, CDR2 SNEGSKA (reference sequence). Trimming took off 6 bases at V and 2 bases at J, with 14 bases between the two ends. The CDR3 loop is CSAGRDGAYEQYF. CDR3 DNA sequence: TGCAGTGCCGGCCGGGACGGCGCCTACGAGCAGTACTTC.

This sequence joins TRBV4-1 and TRBJ2-7; D is possibly TRBD1 or TRBD2 (5 bases each). Germline lookup yields CDR1 MGHRA and CDR2 YSYEKL. The CDR3 has 16 amino acids. With 1 base removed from V and 5 bases from J, the gap between germline ends came to 18 bases. The CDR3 sequence is CASSQGGWASSDEQYF. In DNA, the CDR3 is TGCGCCAGCAGCCAAGGGGGGTGGGCGAGTAGCGACGAGCAGTACTTC.

The chain recombines TRBV27 with TRBJ1-6, with D perhaps matching TRBD1 (5 bases). The CDR3 runs 14 residues. Trimming stripped 6 bases from V and 6 bases from J, with 12 bases between. Germline CDR1 and CDR2: MNHEY and SMNVEV (reference sequence). Here the CDR3 DNA reads TGTGCCAGCAGGCGAGACAGCCTTAATTCACCCCTCCACTTT. Protein: CASRRDSLNSPLHF.

In this sample, this clonotype turned up many times. This CDR3 reads CASSHSSDTGTAQFF. The CDR3 region has the DNA TGTGCCAGCAGCCATTCATCAGATACCGGGACAGCGCAGTTCTTC. The V gene is TRBV7-3, the J gene TRBJ2-1, with TRBD1 matching 7 bases. Germline V gene sequence: CDR1 SGHTA, CDR2 FQGTGA. The CDR3 is 15 amino acids. Losses at the gene ends were 5 bases for V and 12 bases for J; bases not matched to a gene: 16.

This clonotype showed up many times. The chain couples TRBV7-9 to TRBJ2-1, with 9 bases lining up with TRBD2. CDR3 size: 15 residues. The germline V gene encodes CDR1 SEHNR and CDR2 FQNEAQ (reference sequence). J gave up 4 bases and V 5 bases, and 6 bases lay outside the gene matches. The CDR3 sequence: CASSARLAEYNEQFF. CDR3 nucleotides: TGTGCCAGCAGCGCCCGACTAGCGGAGTACAATGAGCAGTTCTTC.

This clonotype has just a few counts. The V and J genes are TRBV12-3 or TRBV12-4 and TRBJ2-7; 7 bases are a match to TRBD1. V shed 3 bases, J shed 2 bases, and the junction held 7 bases outside the gene matches. The CDR3 extends over 15 amino acids. For the CDR3, the DNA is TGTGCCAGCAGTTTTGGGTCAGGGGGTACCTACGAGCAGTACTTC. Amino acids: CASSFGSGGTYEQYF.

This clonotype has at least ten counts. The V and J genes are TRBV25-1 and TRBJ2-7; D possibly uses TRBD1 or TRBD2 (5 bases each). Trimming cost V 4 bases and J 2 bases, with 12 bases left between them. The CDR3 has 14 residues. Germline loops: CDR1 MGHDK, CDR2 SYGVNS. In DNA, the CDR3 is TGTGCCAGCAGTGTTGGGACGGTTGCCTACGAGCAGTACTTC. Protein product: CASSVGTVAYEQYF.

This clonotype has more than one count but fewer than ten. This chain uses TRBV20-1 with TRBJ2-7; 8 bases align to TRBD2. Looked up from germline, CDR1 is DFQATT and CDR2 is SNEGSKA (reference sequence). CDR3 length: 13 residues. With 4 bases clipped from V and 9 bases from J, the junction kept 11 bases outside the gene matches. The CDR3 loop is CSATNGRDVGQYF. The CDR3 nucleotides are TGCAGTGCTACCAACGGGAGGGACGTCGGGCAGTACTTC.

This clonotype was counted at least ten times. This rearrangement joins TRBV11-2 to TRBJ2-1; 16 bases agree with TRBD2. CDR3 length equals 18 residues. Germline V CDR1 and CDR2: SGHAT, FQNNGV. V was pared by 5 bases and J by 3 bases, with 7 bases of the junction left unmatched. CDR3 nucleotide sequence: TGTGCCAGCAGCCGGGGACTAGCGGGAGGGCCTCGCTACAATGAGCAGTTCTTC. Translation: CASSRGLAGGPRYNEQFF.

J is TRBJ2-7 and V is TRBV6-5, with no clear D. Trimming cost V 0 bases and J 5 bases, with 11 bases left between them. The CDR3 consists of 14 residues. The V gene's germline CDR1 is MNHEY and CDR2 SVGAGI. Here the CDR3 DNA reads TGTGCCAGCAGTTACTCCATTTTCCCGAACGAGCAGTACTTC. Translated, it gives CASSYSIFPNEQYF.

This chain connects TRBV19 to TRBJ1-2; 9 bases map to TRBD1. The trim removed 1 base at V and 6 bases at J, leaving 9 bases unmatched. Germline values: CDR1 LNHDA, CDR2 SQIVND (reference sequence). This CDR3 is 16 amino acids long. The CDR3 DNA is TGTGCCAGTAGTATAGTCCACGGACAGGGGACGGATGGCTACACCTTC. Encoded protein: CASSIVHGQGTDGYTF.

The CDR3, as DNA: TGTGCCAGCAGTGAAGCAACCAGCGGGGGCTACAATGAGCAGTTCTTC. This sequence encodes CASSEATSGGYNEQFF. The chain recombines TRBV6-1 with TRBJ2-1; 8 positions agree with TRBD2. CDR1 is MNHNS, CDR2 SASEGT, per germline. J was trimmed by 3 bases and V by 0 bases; bases with no gene match: 4. The CDR3 length is 16 residues.

Ten or more counts support this clonotype. The chain recombines TRBV6-1 with TRBJ2-5, with TRBD1 identical over 7 bases. Trimming took 6 bases from V and 4 from J; bases not matched to a gene: 8. Germline lookup yields CDR1 MNHNS and CDR2 SASEGT. The CDR3 totals 14 residues. CDR3 DNA sequence: TGTGCCAGCAGCCAAAAGACAGGGAGAGAGACCCAGTACTTC. Translation: CASSQKTGRETQYF.

The table lists this clonotype with many counts. This sequence joins TRBV13 and TRBJ2-5; D call uncertain. The germline CDR1 and CDR2 sequences are PRHDT and FYEKMQ (reference sequence). Deletions cut 9 bases from V and 3 bases from J, with 17 bases between. CDR3 length equals 14 residues. Written as DNA, the CDR3 is TGTGCCAGTACTCGCGAGACCGCTAAAGAGACCCAGTACTTC. Its translation: CASTRETAKETQYF.

The genes are TRBV9 and TRBJ2-1; 7 bases are shared with TRBD2. With V trimmed by 0 bases and J by 8 bases, 8 bases remained unmatched. CDR1 is SGDLS and CDR2 is YYNGEE in the germline V gene. There are 15 residues in the CDR3. CDR3 region: CASSVDGAGEDEQFF. The CDR3 coding sequence is TGTGCCAGCAGCGTAGATGGCGCGGGAGAGGATGAGCAGTTCTTC.

This clonotype was seen many times. The chain employs TRBV16 and TRBJ1-5, with D maybe TRBD1 (5 bases). Germline assignment: CDR1 KGHSY and CDR2 FQNENV. CDR3 length equals 16 residues. Trimming pared 3 bases from V and 0 bases from J, leaving 12 bases between. CDR3 loop: CASSHPTVTSNQPQHF. CDR3 bases: TGTGCCAGCAGCCACCCGACAGTTACTAGCAATCAGCCCCAGCATTTT.

This clonotype was seen many times. This chain connects TRBV11-3 to TRBJ2-7; D not certain. This CDR3 comprises 15 residues. Germline V gene sequence: CDR1 SGHNT, CDR2 YENEEA. V lost 1 base to trimming and J lost 6 bases, with 16 bases between them. The DNA for the CDR3 is TGTGCCAGCAGCTTAGCTTCCACACAACCCTCCGAGCAGTACTTC. Translation gives CASSLASTQPSEQYF.